Listed below are T cell receptor beta chains from one sample, sequenced in a study of blood T cell repertoires in COVID-19. Libraries were prepared by immunoSEQ multiplex PCR; TCRdb keeps only in-frame clonotypes and omits some of them. This table holds approximately 140,000 clones, around 86% found once. Sequences were obtained from peripheral blood. The source is a man older than 75 with acute or convalescent COVID-19. The CDR3 runs from the conserved cysteine through the conserved F or W. D genes are given only for firm matches. Rows give clone size only sometimes, using once, few, many, or a class for an expanded clone.

d_call,cdr3_length,j_call,clone_size,v_call,cdr3_aa,cdr3_nt
TRBD1,11,TRBJ1-2,few,TRBV30,CACWTGQGYTF,TGTGCCTGTTGGACAGGGCAGGGCTACACCTTC
.,15,TRBJ1-5,.,TRBV28,CASSSPRGRNQPQHF,TGTGCCAGCAGTTCCCCACGGGGTCGCAATCAGCCCCAGCATTTT
TRBD1,14,TRBJ1-6,.,TRBV19,CASSTDRVESPLHF,TGTGCCAGTAGTACGGACAGGGTCGAGTCACCCCTCCACTTT
TRBD1,15,TRBJ1-5,.,TRBV6-5,CASSRGQGEGQPQHF,TGTGCCAGCAGTCGGGGACAGGGTGAAGGTCAGCCCCAGCATTTT
.,13,TRBJ1-1,.,TRBV29-1,CSVTREINTEAFF,TGCAGCGTTACCCGGGAGATTAACACTGAAGCTTTCTTT
.,14,TRBJ2-5,.,TRBV5-4,CASSLAGARGTQYF,TGTGCCAGCAGCTTGGCGGGAGCTCGGGGGACCCAGTACTTC
.,15,TRBJ2-3,.,TRBV2,CASIRDSPSTDTQYF,TGTGCCAGCATCAGAGACTCACCTAGCACAGATACGCAGTATTTT
.,11,TRBJ1-1,.,TRBV29-1,CSAGTWTEAFF,TGCAGCGCTGGGACATGGACTGAAGCTTTCTTT
TRBD1,19,TRBJ1-6,.,TRBV27,CASSRTGTGGLSYNSPLHF,TGTGCCAGCAGCCGTACCGGGACAGGGGGTTTGTCCTATAATTCACCCCTCCACTTT
.,13,TRBJ2-3,once,TRBV18,CASSSVGSDTQYF,TGTGCCAGCTCATCCGTCGGTAGTGATACGCAGTATTTT
TRBD2,17,TRBJ2-3,.,TRBV19,CASSPPLSGVSTDTQYF,TGTGCCAGTAGTCCACCGTTGAGCGGGGTTAGCACAGATACGCAGTATTTT
.,14,TRBJ1-4,.,TRBV18,CASSPDSRREKLFF,TGTGCCAGCTCACCAGACAGTAGACGGGAAAAACTGTTTTTT
.,14,TRBJ1-5,.,TRBV3-1/TRBV3-2,CASSQGTVNQPQHF,TGTGCCAGCAGCCAAGGGACAGTTAATCAGCCCCAGCATTTT
.,16,TRBJ2-2,.,TRBV7-2,CASSLSTGANTGELFF,TGTGCCAGCAGCTTATCAACAGGCGCGAACACCGGGGAGCTGTTTTTT
TRBD2,19,TRBJ2-1,.,TRBV9,CASSVGRGGSGSSYNEQFF,TGTGCCAGCAGCGTAGGTCGCGGGGGTAGCGGATCCTCCTACAATGAGCAGTTCTTC
.,11,TRBJ2-7,.,TRBV2,CASSRGYEQYF,TGTGCCAGCAGTAGGGGGTACGAGCAGTACTTC
.,13,TRBJ2-5,.,TRBV12-3/TRBV12-4,CASSFSPGETQYF,TGTGCCAGCAGTTTTTCCCCGGGGGAGACCCAGTACTTC
.,15,TRBJ2-7,.,TRBV6-1,CASSEARRGLYGQYF,TGTGCCAGCAGTGAAGCGCGGAGGGGGCTGTACGGGCAGTACTTC
.,18,TRBJ1-2,few,TRBV14,CASSQGAAGSTLNYGYTF,TGTGCCAGCAGCCAAGGAGCGGCAGGCTCAACTCTTAACTATGGCTACACCTTC
.,14,TRBJ2-7,.,TRBV7-8,CASSPYGGSYEQYF,TGTGCCAGCAGCCCCTACGGGGGCTCCTACGAGCAGTACTTC
.,14,TRBJ2-7,.,TRBV10-1,CASSESGEKNEQYF,TGCGCCAGCAGTGAGTCAGGGGAAAAGAACGAGCAGTACTTC
.,13,TRBJ1-1,.,TRBV5-4,CASSLVAESEAFF,TGTGCCAGCAGCTTAGTGGCGGAATCTGAAGCTTTCTTT
TRBD1,16,TRBJ1-1,.,TRBV28,CASRDHRGLVNTEAFF,TGTGCCAGCAGAGATCACAGGGGGCTGGTGAACACTGAAGCTTTCTTT
.,17,TRBJ1-2,few,TRBV19,CASTPGGTILFTYGYTF,TGTGCCAGTACCCCTGGAGGAACTATCCTCTTTACCTATGGCTACACCTTC
TRBD1,15,TRBJ1-2,.,TRBV2,CASRYPGGGNYGYTF,TGTGCCAGCAGGTACCCAGGGGGCGGTAACTATGGCTACACCTTC
.,15,TRBJ2-5,.,TRBV24-1,CATSDYGGKQETQYF,TGTGCCACCAGTGATTACGGGGGAAAACAAGAGACCCAGTACTTC
.,14,TRBJ1-2,.,TRBV7-2,CASSSGGRTYGYTF,TGTGCCAGCAGCTCAGGTGGGAGAACTTATGGCTACACCTTC